These 19 T cell receptor beta chains originate from one sample sequenced in a study of T cells in Graves' hyperthyroidism and ophthalmopathy (dated by TCRdb to the late 2010s). Receptor amplification or capture employed multiplex PCR. Sequencing was carried out with an Illumina HiSeq 2000. The TCR beta CDR3 regions were amplified from RNA transcripts. The first round of RT-PCR for the TCR CDR3 was performed with the HTBI primer set and the Qiagen OneStep RT-PCR kit. TCRdb ran its own pipeline on the public reads, namely fastp trimming at Q25 and MiXCR clone calling, and kept in-frame beta chains. Duplicate CDR3 protein sequences are folded into a single record with the most common DNA and genes. This sample holds around 490,000 distinct CDR3 sequences; 20% were observed only once. The ten largest clones add up to about half of the sample. Sequenced sample: blood. The receptors originated from a man between 40 and 49 years old with Graves' ophthalmopathy.

This clonotype was counted between two and nine times. The chain couples TRBV11-2 to TRBJ1-1; 8 bases map to TRBD1. Germline CDR1 and CDR2: SGHAT and FQNNGV. The CDR3 covers 13 residues. J gave up 10 bases and V 0 bases, and 4 bases lay outside the gene matches. The CDR3 bases are TGTGCCAGCAGCTTAGATGGACAGGGTCGAGCTTTCTTT. Translating gives CASSLDGQGRAFF. The complete variable domain, with remaining parts taken from reference TRBV11-2 and TRBJ1-1, reads EAGVAQSPRYKIIEKRQSVAFWCNPISGHATLYWYQQILGQGPKLLIQFQNNGVVDDSQLPKDRFSAERLKGVDSTLKIQPAKLEDSAVYLCASSLDGQGRAFFGQGTRLTVV.

The V call is TRBV19, the J call TRBJ1-2, with D unclear. Looked up from germline, CDR1 is LNHDA and CDR2 is SQIVND (reference sequence). V was shortened by 7 bases and J by 0 bases, with 12 bases between the two germline ends. CDR3 length equals 14 residues. The CDR3 sequence: CASKPGESNYGYTF. CDR3 nucleotide sequence: TGTGCCAGTAAGCCCGGGGAATCTAACTATGGCTACACCTTC.

In its sample, this clonotype was seen a few times. The rearrangement uses TRBV20-1 and TRBJ2-7; TRBD1 might be the D (6 bases). Germline V gene sequence: CDR1 DFQATT, CDR2 SNEGSKA (reference sequence). The CDR3 consists of 13 residues. Trimming removed 6 bases from V and 2 bases from J, with 14 bases in between. CDR3 coding DNA: TGCAGTGCCTTGGACAGCATAACCTACGAGCAGTACTTC. This encodes CSALDSITYEQYF.

Ten or more counts support this clonotype. The chain uses TRBV7-8 and TRBJ2-1; D unclear. Germline V gene sequence: CDR1 SGHVS, CDR2 FQNEAQ. Trimming pared 6 bases from V and 5 bases from J, leaving 5 bases between. CDR3 length: 11 amino acids. CDR3 loop: CASRRDNEQFF. The DNA for the CDR3 is TGTGCCAGCAGACGGGACAATGAGCAGTTCTTC.

The chain has TRBV13 and TRBJ2-6; 9 positions agree with TRBD1. V lost 4 bases to trimming and J lost 0 bases; unmatched junction nucleotides: 10. Germline V lookup: CDR1 PRHDT, CDR2 FYEKMQ (reference sequence). The CDR3 extends over 19 amino acids. The CDR3 DNA reads TGTGCCAGCAGCTCCTCCCTGACAGGGGGTGGCTCTGGGGCCAACGTCCTGACTTTC. It encodes CASSSSLTGGGSGANVLTF.

This clonotype was counted a few times. This chain links TRBV2 with TRBJ1-2, with no clear D. The V and J ends lost 3 bases and 0 bases respectively, with 5 bases between them. The CDR3 extends over 13 amino acids. The germline V gene has CDR1 SNHLY and CDR2 FYNNEI. The CDR3 nucleotides read TGTGCCAGCAGTGACAGTCCTAACTATGGCTACACCTTC. Its translation: CASSDSPNYGYTF.

J is TRBJ2-2 and V is TRBV6-5; the match to TRBD1 covers 7 bases. The V gene end was trimmed by 0 bases and the J gene end by 3 bases; junction bases not matched to a gene: 1. CDR1 MNHEY and CDR2 SVGAGI come from the germline V gene. The CDR3 contains 15 residues. The CDR3 spells CASSYSTGDTGELFF. CDR3 coding DNA: TGTGCCAGCAGTTACTCTACAGGGGACACCGGGGAGCTGTTTTTT.

This clonotype has just a few counts. This rearrangement joins TRBV19 to TRBJ2-3; D not certain. Looked up from germline, CDR1 is LNHDA and CDR2 is SQIVND (reference sequence). This CDR3 has 14 residues. With 0 bases removed from V and 1 base from J, the gap between germline ends came to 5 bases. The CDR3, as DNA: TGTGCCAGTAGTATAGATCGGGGCACAGATACGCAGTATTTT. Translating it yields CASSIDRGTDTQYF. The full variable domain, with the rest looked up from reference TRBV19 and TRBJ2-3, is DGGITQSPKYLFRKEGQNVTLSCEQNLNHDAMYWYRQDPGQGLRLIYYSQIVNDFQKGDIAEGYSVSREKKESFPLTVTSAQKNPTAFYLCASSIDRGTDTQYFGPGTRLTVL.

The chain uses TRBV6-2 or TRBV6-3 and TRBJ2-3; D is tentatively TRBD1 or TRBD2 (6 bases each). This CDR3 region has 15 residues. Germline V lookup: CDR1 MNHEY, CDR2 SVGEGT. V lost 5 bases, J lost 4 bases, and 16 bases lay in between. The CDR3 sequence: CASSSGGRASDTQYF. CDR3 in DNA: TGTGCCAGCAGTAGTGGGGGGCGTGCCTCAGATACGCAGTATTTT.

This clonotype has ten or more counts. J is TRBJ2-1 and V is TRBV2; 8 bases agree with TRBD1. Germline lookup yields CDR1 SNHLY and CDR2 FYNNEI. CDR3 length: 13 residues. Trimming at V came to 6 bases and at J to 10 bases, leaving 8 bases not matched to a gene. CDR3: CASRDRVGSEQFF. For the CDR3, the DNA is TGTGCCAGCAGGGACAGGGTCGGCAGCGAGCAGTTCTTC.

The DNA for the CDR3 is TGTGCCAGCAGATCCCTGGACATGGGCTCCTACGAGCAGTACTTC. Translated, it gives CASRSLDMGSYEQYF. The chain is built from TRBV6-2 or TRBV6-3 and TRBJ2-7; possible D gene TRBD1, 5 bases. The ends were cut back, 6 bases at V and 0 bases at J, with 15 bases in the middle. The CDR3 totals 15 residues. Germline V gives CDR1 MNHEY, CDR2 SVGEGT.

This clonotype showed up many times. The V gene is TRBV12-5, the J gene TRBJ2-1; 7 nucleotides agree with TRBD2. The V and J ends lost 4 bases and 6 bases, in that order; junction bases with no gene match: 15. Germline V gene sequence: CDR1 LGHNT, CDR2 FRNRAP. The CDR3 covers 17 residues. CDR3 protein: CASGSLLGGRAGNEQFF. Here the CDR3 DNA reads TGTGCTAGTGGTTCGCTCCTCGGAGGGAGGGCCGGCAATGAGCAGTTCTTC. Based on the CDR3 plus reference TRBV12-5 and TRBJ2-1, the full variable domain is DARVTQTPRHKVTEMGQEVTMRCQPILGHNTVFWYRQTMMQGLELLAYFRNRAPLDDSGMPKDRFSAEMPDATLATLKIQPSEPRDSAVYFCASGSLLGGRAGNEQFFGPGTRLTVL.

This clonotype showed up just a few times. The chain joins TRBV7-2 to TRBJ2-1; D may be TRBD2 (6 bases). This CDR3 comprises 17 residues. The V and J ends lost 2 bases and 5 bases respectively, with 19 bases between them. In germline, CDR1 is SGHTA, CDR2 FQGNSA. CDR3 sequence (DNA): TGTGCCAGCAGCTTACAGGCCCGGGGACGGGGGAACAATGAGCAGTTCTTC. Its translation is CASSLQARGRGNNEQFF.

The chain employs TRBV7-3 and TRBJ2-3; 8 bases match TRBD2. The CDR3 runs 17 residues. V was clipped by 2 bases and J by 5 bases; unmatched bases: 12. Germline V gene data show CDR1 as SGHTA and CDR2 as FQGTGA. Here the CDR3 DNA reads TGTGCCAGCAGCTTATTTGGGGGATCGAGCGGGGGAGATACGCAGTATTTT. The encoded protein is CASSLFGGSSGGDTQYF.

V usage is TRBV5-4 and J usage is TRBJ2-5; D is ambiguous. The CDR3 extends over 16 amino acids. V was trimmed by 3 bases and J by 3 bases, leaving 18 bases between them. Germline V CDR1 and CDR2: SGHNT, YYREEE (reference sequence). The CDR3 sequence is CASSSLFSSPKETQYF. CDR3 coding DNA: TGTGCCAGCAGCTCTCTCTTCTCCTCTCCTAAAGAGACCCAGTACTTC.

As concerns this clonotype: A much larger clone sits a single nucleotide away, making a read error possible. This chain joins TRBV6-5 and TRBJ1-1, with D perhaps TRBD1 (6 bases). Deletions cut 6 bases from V and 0 bases from J, with 14 bases between. Germline lookup yields CDR1 MNHEY and CDR2 SVGAGI. The CDR3 has 15 amino acids. CDR3 in amino acids: CASRYRQDLNTEAFF. The DNA of the CDR3 is TGTGCCAGCAGATATAGACAGGATTTGAACACTGAAGCTTTCTTT.

The table lists this clonotype with a few counts. V is TRBV9 and J is TRBJ2-3; 8 bases agree with TRBD2. V was pared by 4 bases and J by 3 bases, with 10 bases of the junction left unmatched. The CDR3 contains 16 residues. Germline assignment: CDR1 SGDLS and CDR2 YYNGEE. The CDR3, as DNA: TGTGCCAGCAGCACCTCCGGGGGGGGGGGTACAGATACGCAGTATTTT. This encodes CASSTSGGGGTDTQYF.

The chain has TRBV2 and TRBJ1-1; 7 bases fit TRBD1. This CDR3 has 14 residues. With V trimmed by 6 bases and J by 3 bases, 7 bases remained unmatched. Germline CDR1 and CDR2: SNHLY and FYNNEI. CDR3 sequence (DNA): TGTGCCAGCAGGACAACAGGGGTAGACACTGAAGCTTTCTTT. Translated: CASRTTGVDTEAFF.

V usage is TRBV5-1 and J usage is TRBJ2-1, with TRBD2 matching over 8 bases. V was clipped by 4 bases and J by 6 bases; unmatched bases: 9. Germline-derived CDR1 and CDR2 are SGHRS and YFSETQ. This CDR3 has 15 amino acids. In nucleotides, the CDR3 is TGCGCCAGCAGCAAAGAGACTAGCGCTCTCAATGAGCAGTTCTTC. It codes for CASSKETSALNEQFF.